This T cell receptor beta chain was captured in a study of blood T cells in healthy people across ages. The authors ran a second PCR of 7 to 11 cycles using a sample-barcoded 5' primer and a J-beta primer mix. MiXCR, applied by TCRdb to the 5' RACE reads, yields one record per CDR3 protein. Altogether hundreds of thousands of distinct CDR3 sequences are present, approximately 30% being singletons, with the ten largest covering about 15%. CDR1 and CDR2 from the germline V gene are LGHNA and YNFKEQ. V shed 1 base and J shed 6 bases, with 12 bases lying between them. The CDR3 totals 14 residues. The receptor was derived from a woman at least 80 years old in good health. What was sequenced was blood. V gene TRBV4-2 combines with J gene TRBJ1-2; the D is unclear. This CDR3 reads CASSQVAGRDGYTF. CDR3 nucleotide sequence: TGTGCCAGCAGCCAAGTTGCCGGGCGTGATGGCTACACCTTC.